Listed here are 11 T cell receptor beta chains from one sample, sequenced in a study of cytomegalovirus exposure and HLA in healthy donors. PCR used 60 Vbeta primers and 13 Jbeta primers. Using immunoSEQ multiplex PCR, the repertoire was profiled, and TCRdb retains in-frame clones only, with some absent. The data contain 95,000 to 150,000 clones, about 83% of them singletons. Input material: PBMCs. These receptors were collected from a woman in her 40s in good health and CMV-seropositive.

The chain has TRBV5-8 and TRBJ2-7, with D perhaps matching TRBD2 (5 bases). Trimming removed 0 bases from V and 3 bases from J, with 13 bases in between. Germline CDR1 SGHTS, CDR2 YDEGEE. The CDR3 loop spans 15 amino acids. CDR3 DNA sequence: TGTGCCAGCAGCTTGGCGTCAGAGGGCCTCTACGAGCAGTACTTC. Protein product: CASSLASEGLYEQYF.

This chain uses TRBV19 with TRBJ2-7, with 10 bases fitting TRBD1. CDR3 length equals 14 residues. Unmatched junction bases numbered 4, after V lost 5 bases and J lost 3 bases. Germline CDR1 LNHDA, CDR2 SQIVND (reference sequence). CDR3 DNA sequence: TGTGCCAGTAGTGCCCGGGACAGGGGCTACGAGCAGTACTTC. Translating gives CASSARDRGYEQYF.

This clone was seen a single time. The CDR3 reads CASSAVNRDLYGYTF. In nucleotides, the CDR3 is TGTGCCAGCAGCGCCGTGAACAGGGACCTCTATGGCTACACCTTC. The chain carries TRBV7-2 and TRBJ1-2; a weak D match, TRBD1 (6 bases). This CDR3 spans 15 amino acids. The germline V gene has CDR1 SGHTA and CDR2 FQGNSA. With 5 bases removed from V and 4 bases from J, the gap between germline ends came to 17 bases.

This clone has only one observation. The V gene is TRBV2, the J gene TRBJ1-5; 7 bases line up with TRBD1. CDR3 length: 17 residues. The V gene's germline CDR1 is SNHLY and CDR2 FYNNEI. J was trimmed by 6 bases and V by 5 bases; bases with no gene match: 16. The CDR3 region has the DNA TGTGCCAGCAGTCCTGGTGGGGGAGAAGGGGGCCGTCAGCCCCAGCATTTT. It codes for CASSPGGGEGGRQPQHF.

The chain joins TRBV9 to TRBJ1-2; 8 nucleotides agree with TRBD1. This CDR3 has 16 amino acids. The trim removed 3 bases at V and 7 bases at J, leaving 14 bases unmatched. CDR1 and CDR2 from the germline V gene are SGDLS and YYNGEE. CDR3 coding DNA: TGTGCCAGCAGCGGGACAGGGAATTCCCTCTCGGGTGGCTACACCTTC. Its translation is CASSGTGNSLSGGYTF.

The chain employs TRBV10-3 and TRBJ2-7; D ambiguous. The germline V and J ends were trimmed by 0 bases and 12 bases, with 15 bases remaining between them. The CDR3 is made up of 13 amino acids. The germline V gene has CDR1 ENHRY and CDR2 SYGVKD. The CDR3 reads CAISESRLVPSYF. CDR3 DNA: TGTGCCATCAGTGAGTCGAGGTTAGTCCCCTCGTACTTC.

This chain uses TRBV18 with TRBJ2-4; 9 bases map to TRBD1. Trimming cost V 6 bases and J 9 bases; bases outside gene matches: 9. The CDR3 has 14 amino acids. Germline V gives CDR1 KGHSH, CDR2 LQKENI. CDR3 coding DNA: TGTGCCAGCTCTGGGACAGGGCGGGAATTCATTCAGTACTTC. Protein sequence: CASSGTGREFIQYF.

This clone has more than one count but fewer than ten. The chain has TRBV7-8 and TRBJ1-1; D gene uncertain. V was cut by 0 bases and J by 6 bases, with 11 bases left in between. CDR1 and CDR2 from the germline V gene are SGHVS and FQNEAQ. This CDR3 contains 14 residues. DNA of the CDR3: TGTGCCAGCAGCTTAGCGGGAGTAGCCCCTGAAGCTTTCTTT. This encodes CASSLAGVAPEAFF.

The chain has TRBV7-9 and TRBJ2-2; 9 nucleotides align to TRBD2. Germline V gene sequence: CDR1 SEHNR, CDR2 FQNEAQ (reference sequence). The trim removed 7 bases at V and 5 bases at J, leaving 8 bases unmatched. The CDR3 has 15 residues. CDR3 in DNA: TGTGCCAGCACCCCTAGCGGGGCCCCTACCGGGGAGCTGTTTTTT. Residues: CASTPSGAPTGELFF. Filled out from reference TRBV7-9 and TRBJ2-2, the complete variable domain reads DTGVSQNPRHKITKRGQNVTFRCDPISEHNRLYWYRQTLGQGPEFLTYFQNEAQLEKSRLLSDRFSAERPKGSFSTLEIQRTEQGDSAMYLCASTPSGAPTGELFFGEGSRLTVL.

The genes are TRBV19 and TRBJ2-7, with 8 nucleotides matching TRBD1. The CDR3 is made up of 16 amino acids. The trim removed 3 bases at V and 2 bases at J, leaving 9 bases unmatched. CDR1 and CDR2 (germline): LNHDA, SQIVND (reference sequence). Here the CDR3 reads CASSIENRGYTYEQYF. The CDR3, as DNA: TGTGCCAGTAGTATCGAAAACAGGGGGTATACCTACGAGCAGTACTTC.

The chain uses TRBV27 and TRBJ1-1, with D uncertain. The germline V gene has CDR1 MNHEY and CDR2 SMNVEV (reference sequence). V was trimmed by 4 bases and J by 0 bases, leaving 6 bases between them. The CDR3 has 13 amino acids. CDR3 sequence: CASSYSMNTEAFF. The DNA for the CDR3 is TGTGCCAGCAGTTATTCAATGAACACTGAAGCTTTCTTT.